This TCR beta chain was recorded in a study of T cells in Graves' hyperthyroidism and ophthalmopathy. The CDR3 extends over 16 amino acids. The germline V gene has CDR1 SQVTM and CDR2 ANQGSEA. Concerning this clonotype itself: At one boundary the junction diverges from the germline segment, which might be a read error.

RNA transcripts were the template for amplifying TCR beta CDR3 regions. The study used the HTBI primer set for a first-round RT-PCR of the TCR CDR3. TCRdb re-called the multiplex PCR reads with MiXCR, one entry per CDR3 protein. The sample contains about 59,000 distinct CDR3 sequences, about 57% of which appear only once. The material sequenced was blood. The chain recombines TRBV29-1 with TRBJ2-5; 8 bases fit TRBD1. The origin of this receptor is a woman aged 55-70 years with Graves' ophthalmopathy. CDR3 in DNA: TGCAACGTTGGTCGGGGTCCAACAGGGGGCCAAGAGACCCAGTACTTC. The encoded protein is CNVGRGPTGGQETQYF.